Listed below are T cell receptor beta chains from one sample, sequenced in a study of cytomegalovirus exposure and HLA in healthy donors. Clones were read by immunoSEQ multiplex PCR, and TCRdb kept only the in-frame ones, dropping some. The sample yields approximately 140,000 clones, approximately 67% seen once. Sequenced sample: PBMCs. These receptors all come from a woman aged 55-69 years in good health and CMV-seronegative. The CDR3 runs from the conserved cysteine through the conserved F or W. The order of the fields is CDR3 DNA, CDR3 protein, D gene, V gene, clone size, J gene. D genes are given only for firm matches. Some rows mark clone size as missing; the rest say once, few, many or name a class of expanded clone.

DNA: TGTGCCAGCAGCTTAGCGGGGGCCAGAAATGAGCAGTTCTTC
CDR3: CASSLAGARNEQFF
D: .
V: TRBV7-6
size: .
J: TRBJ2-1

DNA: TGTGCCAGCAGCCCGGGACTAGCGGGCACAGATACGCAGTATTTT
CDR3: CASSPGLAGTDTQYF
D: TRBD2
V: TRBV27
size: .
J: TRBJ2-3

DNA: TGTGCCAGCAGCTTTTGGGCGGGACAGGGGGCCTCCTCTGGAAACACCATATATTTT
CDR3: CASSFWAGQGASSGNTIYF
D: TRBD1
V: TRBV7-6
size: .
J: TRBJ1-3

DNA: TGTGCCAGCAGTTACACACTAGCGGGGAGCTCCTACGAGCAGTACTTC
CDR3: CASSYTLAGSSYEQYF
D: TRBD2
V: TRBV6-5
size: .
J: TRBJ2-7

DNA: TGTGCCAGCAGCAGGACTAGCGGGGGGGCAAATGAGCAGTTCTTC
CDR3: CASSRTSGGANEQFF
D: TRBD2
V: TRBV6-5
size: .
J: TRBJ2-1

DNA: TGCGCCAGCAGCCGAATAGCGGGAGGGGGGGACGAGCAGTACTTC
CDR3: CASSRIAGGGDEQYF
D: TRBD2
V: TRBV4-3
size: .
J: TRBJ2-7

DNA: TGTGCCAGCAGATCCGAGGGGGCGTCTCCTGAAGCTTTCTTT
CDR3: CASRSEGASPEAFF
D: TRBD1
V: TRBV5-4
size: .
J: TRBJ1-1

DNA: TGTGCCAGCAGTTACGGGACTAGCGGAGCCAAAAACATTCAGTACTTC
CDR3: CASSYGTSGAKNIQYF
D: TRBD2
V: TRBV6-5
size: once
J: TRBJ2-4

DNA: TGTGCCAGCAGCTTAAAAGGAGGGACTGAAGCTTTCTTT
CDR3: CASSLKGGTEAFF
D: .
V: TRBV11-2
size: .
J: TRBJ1-1

DNA: TGCGCCAGCAGCCAAGATAGCGGTAGCTCCTACAATGAGCAGTTCTTC
CDR3: CASSQDSGSSYNEQFF
D: .
V: TRBV4-3
size: .
J: TRBJ2-1

DNA: TGTGCCAGCAGTTTCGGGACTACGGGAAACACCATATATTTT
CDR3: CASSFGTTGNTIYF
D: .
V: TRBV28
size: .
J: TRBJ1-3

DNA: TGTGCCAGTAGTATCAAGGGACAGGGCTATGGCTACACCTTC
CDR3: CASSIKGQGYGYTF
D: TRBD1
V: TRBV19
size: few
J: TRBJ1-2

DNA: TGTGCCAGCAGTAGTGGACAGGGGAAGAACACCGGGGAGCTGTTTTTT
CDR3: CASSSGQGKNTGELFF
D: .
V: TRBV21-1
size: .
J: TRBJ2-2

DNA: TGTTCCAGCAGCGGACAGGGGTACAATGAGCAGTTCTTC
CDR3: CSSSGQGYNEQFF
D: TRBD1
V: TRBV7-9
size: .
J: TRBJ2-1

DNA: TGTGCCAGCAGCTTAAGGGGCGGAGGCTACACCTTC
CDR3: CASSLRGGGYTF
D: .
V: TRBV13
size: .
J: TRBJ1-2

DNA: TGTGCCAGCAGCTTGGGACAGGAATACAATGAGCAGTTCTTC
CDR3: CASSLGQEYNEQFF
D: TRBD1
V: TRBV11-1
size: .
J: TRBJ2-1

DNA: TGTGCCAGCAGTGCCGGGACAGGGGTCTACAATGAGCAGTTCTTC
CDR3: CASSAGTGVYNEQFF
D: TRBD1
V: TRBV7-7
size: .
J: TRBJ2-1

DNA: TGTGCCAGCTCACCTTTTGGGCGACAGGGAATCCAAGAGACCCAGTACTTC
CDR3: CASSPFGRQGIQETQYF
D: TRBD1
V: TRBV18
size: .
J: TRBJ2-5

DNA: TGTGCCAGCAGCCAGACAGGGGGAGAGGGCTACACCTTC
CDR3: CASSQTGGEGYTF
D: TRBD1
V: TRBV6-6
size: .
J: TRBJ1-2

DNA: TGCGCCAGCAGCTTGGAAGGGAGTCAAGAGACCCAGTACTTC
CDR3: CASSLEGSQETQYF
D: .
V: TRBV5-1
size: .
J: TRBJ2-5

DNA: TGTGCCAGCAGAGCCGGGGACAGGGGTATTCAGCCCCAGCATTTT
CDR3: CASRAGDRGIQPQHF
D: TRBD1
V: TRBV28
size: .
J: TRBJ1-5

DNA: TGTGCCAGCAGCTTAGCCCCAGGACAGGAAGCTTTCTTT
CDR3: CASSLAPGQEAFF
D: .
V: TRBV11-2
size: few
J: TRBJ1-1

DNA: TGTGCCAGCAGCTCCGCACTTAACTATGGCTACACCTTC
CDR3: CASSSALNYGYTF
D: .
V: TRBV5-4
size: .
J: TRBJ1-2

DNA: TGTGCCAGCAGTGTTTCCCCACCAGTGTATGGCTACACCTTC
CDR3: CASSVSPPVYGYTF
D: .
V: TRBV2
size: .
J: TRBJ1-2

DNA: TGTGCCAGTACTAGGAGGGGGCGTCGGAATTCACCCCTCCACTTT
CDR3: CASTRRGRRNSPLHF
D: TRBD1
V: TRBV19
size: .
J: TRBJ1-6

DNA: TGTGCCAGTAGTTCCCAGAGGCGCCGCCAAGAGACCCAGTACTTC
CDR3: CASSSQRRRQETQYF
D: .
V: TRBV19
size: .
J: TRBJ2-5

DNA: TGTGCCAGCAGCTTAGGTGCGGGGGGTCAAACGACCCAGTACTTC
CDR3: CASSLGAGGQTTQYF
D: TRBD2
V: TRBV7-8
size: .
J: TRBJ2-5